This T cell receptor beta chain was documented in a study of T cell repertoires in cytomegalovirus infection. In the study overall: Carrying CMV and the relevant HLA type showed in public TCR beta signatures.

CDR1 and CDR2 from the germline V gene are DFQATT and SNEGSKA (reference sequence). This CDR3 comprises 14 residues. V dropped 5 bases and J dropped 0; count of bases not matched to a gene: 3. This clonotype was seen ten or more times. Its antigen remains unknown. Overall study results and limits: Carriers of CMV plus the relevant HLA were identified by cumulative public TCR beta family frequency. Within the response measured ex vivo, HLA-C-restricted CMV-specific TCR beta clonotypes were dominant.

TCRdb passed the reads through MiXCR, listing each CDR3 protein once. The data hold around 450,000 distinct CDR3 sequences, with over 9% observed a single time. The source is a human donor in good health (CMV status not recorded). Some clones in this sample may be carry-over from other donors' samples. The sample consisted of PBMCs. V and J are TRBV20-1 and TRBJ2-7, with 11 bases matching TRBD2. CDR3 region: CSAATSGGSYEQYF. The DNA of the CDR3 is TGCAGTGCTGCCACTAGCGGGGGCTCCTACGAGCAGTACTTC.